This TCR beta chain was sequenced for a study of glioma-infiltrating T cells after dendritic cell vaccination. Indicated time point: after dendritic cell vaccination, including at tumor progression/relapse. TCRdb's copy holds only in-frame clones and misses some; the assay was immunoSEQ multiplex PCR. The sample includes more than 95,000 clones, nearly 90% of them seen just once. In regard to this clone: Mismatch with germline at one junction end may stem from a read error.

In germline, CDR1 is GTSNPN, CDR2 SVGIG (reference sequence). This CDR3 contains 14 residues. The sequence was obtained from a human donor with glioblastoma. Sample: blood, taken after dendritic cell vaccination. This chain links TRBV30 with TRBJ1-2; 7 bases fit TRBD1. CDR3 DNA sequence: TGTGCCTGGACTGGAAAGGGACAGTCCTATGGCTACATCTTC. This sequence encodes CAWTGKGQSYGYIF.